This entry features one TCR beta chain sequence. Germline V CDR1 and CDR2: MDHEN, SYDVKM. Trimming removed 6 bases from V and 0 bases from J; junction bases left unmatched: 7. This CDR3 is built from 15 residues. The sample is drawn from a study of blood T cell repertoires in COVID-19. Turning to the study itself: There were acute and convalescent COVID-19 samples, and they came from the United States, Italy and Spain.

Some clones are missing from TCRdb's copy, which holds only in-frame ones; the method was immunoSEQ multiplex PCR. The sample lists roughly 110,000 clones, roughly nine tenths occurring once. The TCR comes from a man between 40 and 49 years old with active or convalescent COVID-19. V is TRBV28 and J is TRBJ1-1; TRBD1 agrees at 7 bases. Sequences were obtained from peripheral blood. The CDR3 protein is CASRAGGTMNTEAFF. The CDR3 DNA reads as TGTGCCAGCAGGGCAGGGGGTACAATGAACACTGAAGCTTTCTTT.